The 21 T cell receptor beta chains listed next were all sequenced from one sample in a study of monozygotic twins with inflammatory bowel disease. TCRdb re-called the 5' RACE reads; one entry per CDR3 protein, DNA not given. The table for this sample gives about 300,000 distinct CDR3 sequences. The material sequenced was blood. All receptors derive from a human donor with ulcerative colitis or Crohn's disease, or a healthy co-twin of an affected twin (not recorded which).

The CDR3 reads CATSPGSSYNEQFF. The chain combines TRBV18 with TRBJ2-1. The germline V gene has CDR1 KGHSH and CDR2 LQKENI. The CDR3 runs to 14 residues.

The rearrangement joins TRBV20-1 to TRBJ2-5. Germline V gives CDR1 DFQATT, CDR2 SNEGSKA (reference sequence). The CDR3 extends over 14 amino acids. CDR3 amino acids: CSARLRVVGQTQYF.

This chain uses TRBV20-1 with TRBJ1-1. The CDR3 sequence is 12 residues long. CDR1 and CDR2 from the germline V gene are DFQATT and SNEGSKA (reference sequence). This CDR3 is CSLRPLNTEAFF.

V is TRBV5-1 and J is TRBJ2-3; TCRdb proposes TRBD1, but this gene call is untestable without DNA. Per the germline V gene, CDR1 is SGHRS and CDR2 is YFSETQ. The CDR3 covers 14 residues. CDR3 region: CASSSGVSTDTQYF. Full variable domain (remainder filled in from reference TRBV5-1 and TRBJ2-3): KAGVTQTPRYLIKTRGQQVTLSCSPISGHRSVSWYQQTPGQGLQFLFEYFSETQRNKGNFPGRFSGRQFSNSRSEMNVSTLELGDSALYLCASSSGVSTDTQYFGPGTRLTVL.

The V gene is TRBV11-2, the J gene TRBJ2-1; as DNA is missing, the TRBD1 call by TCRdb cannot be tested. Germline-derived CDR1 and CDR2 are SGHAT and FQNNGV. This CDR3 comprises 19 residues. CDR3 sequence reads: CASSLVAQGAPRSYNEQFF.

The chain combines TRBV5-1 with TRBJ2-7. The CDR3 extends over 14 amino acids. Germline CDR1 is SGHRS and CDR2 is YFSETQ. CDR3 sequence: CASSSLGSTYEQYF.

The CDR3 spells CASSERGYADTQYF. The chain combines TRBV25-1 with TRBJ2-3; the D call of TRBD2 rests on TCRdb alone, since no DNA is present to check it. The germline CDR1 and CDR2 sequences are MGHDK and SYGVNS. CDR3 length equals 14 residues.

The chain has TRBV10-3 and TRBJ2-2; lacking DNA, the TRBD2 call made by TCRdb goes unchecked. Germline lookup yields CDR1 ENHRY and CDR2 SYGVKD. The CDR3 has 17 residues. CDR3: CAISDFLSSRHTGELFF.

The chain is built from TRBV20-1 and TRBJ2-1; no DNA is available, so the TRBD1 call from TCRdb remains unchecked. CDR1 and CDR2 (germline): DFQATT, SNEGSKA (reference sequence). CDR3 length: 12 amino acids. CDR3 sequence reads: CSARDLGDEQFF.

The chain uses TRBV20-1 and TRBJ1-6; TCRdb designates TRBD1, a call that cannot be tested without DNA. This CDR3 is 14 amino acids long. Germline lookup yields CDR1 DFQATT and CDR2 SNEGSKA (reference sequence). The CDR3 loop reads CSARIDRVNSPLHF.

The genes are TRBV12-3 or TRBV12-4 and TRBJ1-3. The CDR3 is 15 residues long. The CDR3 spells CASSRKGVSGNTIYF.

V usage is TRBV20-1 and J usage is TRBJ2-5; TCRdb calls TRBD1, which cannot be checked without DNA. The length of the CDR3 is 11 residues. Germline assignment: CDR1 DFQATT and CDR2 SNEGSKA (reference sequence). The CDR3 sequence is CSATSGETQYF.

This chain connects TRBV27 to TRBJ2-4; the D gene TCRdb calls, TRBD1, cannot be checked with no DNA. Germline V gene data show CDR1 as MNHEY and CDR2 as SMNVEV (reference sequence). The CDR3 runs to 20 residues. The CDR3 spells CASSLKVVRGGILAKNIQYF.

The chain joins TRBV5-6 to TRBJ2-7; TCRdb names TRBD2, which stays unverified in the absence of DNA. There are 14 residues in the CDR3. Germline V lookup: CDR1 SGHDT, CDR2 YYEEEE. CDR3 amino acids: CASSLVVAGVEQYF.

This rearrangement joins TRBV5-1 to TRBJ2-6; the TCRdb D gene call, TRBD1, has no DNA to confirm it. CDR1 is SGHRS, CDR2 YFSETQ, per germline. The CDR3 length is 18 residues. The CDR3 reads CASSNPGQGFGGANVLTF.

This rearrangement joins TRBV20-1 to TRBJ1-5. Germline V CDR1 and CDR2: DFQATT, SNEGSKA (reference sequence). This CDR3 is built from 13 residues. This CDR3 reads CSVVGYSNQPQHF.

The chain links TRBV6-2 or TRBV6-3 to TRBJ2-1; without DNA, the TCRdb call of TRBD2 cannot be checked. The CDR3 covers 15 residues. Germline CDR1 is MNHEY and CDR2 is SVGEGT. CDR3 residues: CASSYGGTGTSEQFF.

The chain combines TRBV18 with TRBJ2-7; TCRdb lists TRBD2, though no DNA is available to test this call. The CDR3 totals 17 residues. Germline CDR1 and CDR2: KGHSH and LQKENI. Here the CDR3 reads CASSPRALAGVIYEQYF.

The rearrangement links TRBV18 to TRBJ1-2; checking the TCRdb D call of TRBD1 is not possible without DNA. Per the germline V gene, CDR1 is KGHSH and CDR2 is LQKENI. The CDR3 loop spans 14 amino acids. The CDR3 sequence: CASSPRQSDYGYTF.

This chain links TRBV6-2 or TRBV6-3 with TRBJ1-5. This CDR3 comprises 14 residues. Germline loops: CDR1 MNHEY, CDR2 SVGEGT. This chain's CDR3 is CASRTPRGNQPQHF.

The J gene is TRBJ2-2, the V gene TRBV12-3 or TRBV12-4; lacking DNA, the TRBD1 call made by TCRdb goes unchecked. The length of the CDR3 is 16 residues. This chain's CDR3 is CASSLTLFSRSGELFF.